What follows is one T cell receptor beta chain and its context. Its target is not known. At one end the junction does not follow the germline gene, possibly because of a read error. The data were obtained in a study of cytomegalovirus exposure and HLA in healthy donors. Study-wide context: Approximately 170 million T cells yielded 100 million or so unique TCR beta sequences in earlier analysis. General study results and limits: Sequencing had likely introduced a cluster of highly shared sequence variants as an artifact. The classifier, whose performance was assessed in both the original and validation cohorts, reportedly diagnosed cytomegalovirus status with high specificity and sensitivity.

The CDR3 runs 15 residues. Germline V gene lookup returns CDR1 SEHNR and CDR2 FQNEAQ (reference sequence). Researchers ran the PCR with 60 Vbeta and 13 Jbeta primers. This table comes from immunoSEQ multiplex PCR, and its TCRdb copy is limited to in-frame clones, with some not included. The sample shows about 130,000 clones, 75% to 90% of them seen only once. V is TRBV7-9 and J is TRBJ1-6; D unresolved. What was sequenced was PBMCs. The source of this sequence is a woman aged 35 to 49 in good health and CMV-seronegative. The CDR3 loop reads CSSSLDGPRFGPLHF. The DNA for the CDR3 is TGTTCCAGCAGCTTAGACGGTCCGCGATTCGGACCCCTCCACTTT.